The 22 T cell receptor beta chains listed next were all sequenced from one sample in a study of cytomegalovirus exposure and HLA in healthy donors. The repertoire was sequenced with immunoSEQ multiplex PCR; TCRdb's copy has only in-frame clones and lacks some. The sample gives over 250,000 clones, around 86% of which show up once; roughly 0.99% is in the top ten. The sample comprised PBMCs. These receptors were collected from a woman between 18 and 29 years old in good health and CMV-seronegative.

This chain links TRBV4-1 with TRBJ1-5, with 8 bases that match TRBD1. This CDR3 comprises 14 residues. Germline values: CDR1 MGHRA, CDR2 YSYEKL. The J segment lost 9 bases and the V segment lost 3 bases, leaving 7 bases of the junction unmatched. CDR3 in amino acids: CASSHTTGGRPQHF. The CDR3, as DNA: TGCGCCAGCAGCCACACCACAGGGGGGCGGCCCCAGCATTTT.

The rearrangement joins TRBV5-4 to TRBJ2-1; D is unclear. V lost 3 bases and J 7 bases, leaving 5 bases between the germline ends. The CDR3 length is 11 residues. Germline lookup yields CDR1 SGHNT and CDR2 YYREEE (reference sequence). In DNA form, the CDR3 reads TGTGCCAGCAGCTCGTTGAATGAGCAGTTCTTC. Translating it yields CASSSLNEQFF.

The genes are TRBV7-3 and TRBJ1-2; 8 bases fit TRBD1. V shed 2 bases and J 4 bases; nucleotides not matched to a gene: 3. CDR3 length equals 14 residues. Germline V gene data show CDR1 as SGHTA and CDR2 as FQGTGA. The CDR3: CASSLSGGIYGYTF. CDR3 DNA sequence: TGTGCCAGCAGCTTATCAGGGGGCATCTATGGCTACACCTTC.

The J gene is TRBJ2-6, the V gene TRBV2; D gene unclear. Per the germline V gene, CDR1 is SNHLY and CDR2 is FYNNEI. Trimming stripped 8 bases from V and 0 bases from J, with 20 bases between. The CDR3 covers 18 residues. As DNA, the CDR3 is TGTGCCAGCTCCACCCTGAGGTCGCCACGCTCTGGGGCCAACGTCCTGACTTTC. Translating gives CASSTLRSPRSGANVLTF.

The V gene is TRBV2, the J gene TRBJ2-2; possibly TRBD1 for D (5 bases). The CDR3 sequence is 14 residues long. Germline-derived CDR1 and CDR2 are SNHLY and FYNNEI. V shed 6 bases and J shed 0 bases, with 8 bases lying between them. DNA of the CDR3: TGTGCCAGCAGGGAGACAGCGAACACCGGGGAGCTGTTTTTT. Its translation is CASRETANTGELFF.

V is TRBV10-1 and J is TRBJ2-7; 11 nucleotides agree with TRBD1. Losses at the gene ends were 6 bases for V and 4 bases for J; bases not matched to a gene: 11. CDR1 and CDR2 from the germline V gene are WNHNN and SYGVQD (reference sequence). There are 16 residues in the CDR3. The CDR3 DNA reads TGCGCCAGCAGCTGCAGCGGACAGGGGGCGTATTACGAGCAGTACTTC. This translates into CASSCSGQGAYYEQYF.

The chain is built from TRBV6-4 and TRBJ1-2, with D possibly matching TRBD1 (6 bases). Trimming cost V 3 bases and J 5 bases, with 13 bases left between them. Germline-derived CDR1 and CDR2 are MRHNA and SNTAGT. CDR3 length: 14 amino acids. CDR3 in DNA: TGTGCCAGCAGTGAGGAATTGGGACAATATGGCTACACCTTC. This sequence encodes CASSEELGQYGYTF.

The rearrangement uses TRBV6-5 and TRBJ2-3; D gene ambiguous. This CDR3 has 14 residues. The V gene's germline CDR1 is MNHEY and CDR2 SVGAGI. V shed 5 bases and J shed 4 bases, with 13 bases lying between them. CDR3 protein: CASSAVGLPDTQYF. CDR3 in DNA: TGTGCCAGCAGTGCCGTCGGTTTGCCAGATACGCAGTATTTT.

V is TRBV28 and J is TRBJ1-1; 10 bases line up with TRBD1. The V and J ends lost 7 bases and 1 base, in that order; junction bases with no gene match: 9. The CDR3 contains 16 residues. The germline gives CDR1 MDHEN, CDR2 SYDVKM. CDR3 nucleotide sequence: TGTGCCAGCACCCCGGAGACAGGGGGCTCGAACACTGAAGCTTTCTTT. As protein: CASTPETGGSNTEAFF.

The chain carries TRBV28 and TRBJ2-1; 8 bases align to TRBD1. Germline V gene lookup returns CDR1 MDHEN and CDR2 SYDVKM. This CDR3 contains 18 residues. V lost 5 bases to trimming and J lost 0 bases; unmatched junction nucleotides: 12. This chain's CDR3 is CASSPDRVRGSSYNEQFF. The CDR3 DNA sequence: TGTGCCAGCAGTCCGGACAGGGTCCGGGGAAGCTCCTACAATGAGCAGTTCTTC.

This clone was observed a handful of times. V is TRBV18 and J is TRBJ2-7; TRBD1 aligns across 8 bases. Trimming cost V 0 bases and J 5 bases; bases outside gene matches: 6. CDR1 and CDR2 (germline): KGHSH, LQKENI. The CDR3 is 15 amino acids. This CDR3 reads CASSPPGTGDHEQYF. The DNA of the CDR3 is TGTGCCAGCTCACCACCGGGGACAGGCGACCACGAGCAGTACTTC.

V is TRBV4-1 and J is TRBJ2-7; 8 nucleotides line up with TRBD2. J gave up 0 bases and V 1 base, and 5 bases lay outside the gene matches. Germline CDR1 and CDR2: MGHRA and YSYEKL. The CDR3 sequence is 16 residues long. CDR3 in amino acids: CASSQVLLADSYEQYF. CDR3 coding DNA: TGCGCCAGCAGCCAAGTCCTACTAGCGGACTCCTACGAGCAGTACTTC.

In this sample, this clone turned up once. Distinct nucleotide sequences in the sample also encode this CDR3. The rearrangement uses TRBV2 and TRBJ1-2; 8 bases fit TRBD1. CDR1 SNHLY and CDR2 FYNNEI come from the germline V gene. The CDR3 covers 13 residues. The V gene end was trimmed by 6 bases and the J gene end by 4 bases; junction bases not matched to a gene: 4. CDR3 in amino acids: CASRGTGGYGYTF. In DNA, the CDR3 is TGTGCCAGCAGGGGGACAGGAGGCTATGGCTACACCTTC.

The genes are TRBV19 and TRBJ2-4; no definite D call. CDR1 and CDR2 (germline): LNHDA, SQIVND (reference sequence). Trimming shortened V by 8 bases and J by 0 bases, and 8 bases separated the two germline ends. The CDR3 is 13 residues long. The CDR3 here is CASSPLAKNIQYF. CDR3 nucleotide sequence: TGTGCCAGTTCCCCCCTAGCCAAAAACATTCAGTACTTC.

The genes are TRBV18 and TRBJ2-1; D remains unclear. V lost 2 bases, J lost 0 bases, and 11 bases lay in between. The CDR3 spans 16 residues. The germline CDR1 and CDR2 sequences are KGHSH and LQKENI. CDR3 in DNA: TGTGCCAGCTCACCAGGTAACCGGTACTCCTACAATGAGCAGTTCTTC. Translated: CASSPGNRYSYNEQFF.

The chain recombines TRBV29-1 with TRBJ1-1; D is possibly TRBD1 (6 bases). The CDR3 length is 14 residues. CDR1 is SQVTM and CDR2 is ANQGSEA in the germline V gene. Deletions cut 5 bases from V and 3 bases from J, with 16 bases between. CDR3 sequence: CSVRAGAFDTEAFF. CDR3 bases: TGCAGCGTTAGGGCGGGGGCTTTTGACACTGAAGCTTTCTTT.

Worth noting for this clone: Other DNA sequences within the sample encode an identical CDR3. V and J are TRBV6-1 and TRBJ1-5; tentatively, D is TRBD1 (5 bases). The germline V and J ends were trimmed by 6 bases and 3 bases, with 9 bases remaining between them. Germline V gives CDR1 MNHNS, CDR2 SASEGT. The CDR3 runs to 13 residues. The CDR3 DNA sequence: TGTGCCAGCAGAACAGGAAACAATCAGCCCCAGCATTTT. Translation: CASRTGNNQPQHF.

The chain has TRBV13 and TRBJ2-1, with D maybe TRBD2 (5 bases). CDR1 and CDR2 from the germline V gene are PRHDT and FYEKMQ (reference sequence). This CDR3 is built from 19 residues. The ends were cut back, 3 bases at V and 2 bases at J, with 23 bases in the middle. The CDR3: CASSFLPRGAIATYNEQFF. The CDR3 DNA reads TGTGCCAGCAGCTTCCTACCCCGGGGAGCGATTGCGACCTACAATGAGCAGTTCTTC.

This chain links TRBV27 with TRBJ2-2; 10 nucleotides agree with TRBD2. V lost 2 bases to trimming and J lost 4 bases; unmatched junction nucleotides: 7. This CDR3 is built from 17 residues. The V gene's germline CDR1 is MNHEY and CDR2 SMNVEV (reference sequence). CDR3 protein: CASSLTSGTSVTGELFF. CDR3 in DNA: TGTGCCAGCAGTTTAACCTCCGGGACTAGCGTCACCGGGGAGCTGTTTTTT.

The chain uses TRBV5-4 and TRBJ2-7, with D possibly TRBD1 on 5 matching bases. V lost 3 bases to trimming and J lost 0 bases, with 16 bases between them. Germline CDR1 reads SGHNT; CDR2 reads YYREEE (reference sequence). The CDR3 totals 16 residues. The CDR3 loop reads CASSWGGAPSSYEQYF. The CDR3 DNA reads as TGTGCCAGCAGCTGGGGTGGGGCCCCGAGCTCCTACGAGCAGTACTTC.

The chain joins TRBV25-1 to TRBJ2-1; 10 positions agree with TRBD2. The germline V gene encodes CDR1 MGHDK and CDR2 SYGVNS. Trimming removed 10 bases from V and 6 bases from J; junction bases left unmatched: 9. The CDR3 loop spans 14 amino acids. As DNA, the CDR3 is TGTGCCACCACCGGGACTAGCGTGCTCAATGAGCAGTTCTTC. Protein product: CATTGTSVLNEQFF.

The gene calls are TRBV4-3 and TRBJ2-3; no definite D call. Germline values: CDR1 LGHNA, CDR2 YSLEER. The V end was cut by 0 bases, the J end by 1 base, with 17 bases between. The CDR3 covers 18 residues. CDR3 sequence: CASSQDPTIRGGTDTQYF. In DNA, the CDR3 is TGCGCCAGCAGCCAAGATCCCACGATCCGCGGAGGCACAGATACGCAGTATTTT.